The 32 T cell receptor beta chains reported below all come from one sample, sequenced in a study of neurological immune-mediated disorders. Time point described: longitudinal time-point 3. TCRdb passed the 5' RACE reads through MiXCR, listing each CDR3 protein once. The sample yields approximately 85,000 distinct CDR3 sequences, approximately 4.6% seen once. The sample was PBMCs. Receptor source: a woman in her sixties or seventies with multiple sclerosis.

This clonotype was recorded a few times. The chain couples TRBV19 to TRBJ1-5, with D tentatively TRBD1 (6 bases). CDR1 and CDR2 (germline): LNHDA, SQIVND (reference sequence). V lost 6 bases, J lost 4 bases, and 13 bases lay in between. The CDR3 contains 14 residues. Here the CDR3 reads CASSGTRPNQPQHF. The CDR3 coding sequence is TGTGCCAGTAGCGGGACACGGCCGAATCAGCCCCAGCATTTT.

This clonotype was seen just once. The chain recombines TRBV29-1 with TRBJ2-1, with a tentative D call TRBD1 (5 bases). V gave up 7 bases and J gave up 6 bases, with 10 bases separating them. The V gene's germline CDR1 is SQVTM and CDR2 ANQGSEA. The CDR3 has 11 amino acids. The CDR3 DNA sequence: TGCAGCGCCCGGCAGGGCAATGAGCAGTTCTTC. It translates to CSARQGNEQFF.

This clonotype was counted at least ten times. This chain uses TRBV20-1 with TRBJ1-1; D ambiguous. Trimming cost V 3 bases and J 11 bases, with 16 bases left between them. Germline CDR1 and CDR2: DFQATT and SNEGSKA (reference sequence). The CDR3 is made up of 12 amino acids. The DNA for the CDR3 is TGCAGTGCTAGGGGAGCGGTCGGCGGGGCTTTCTTT. Protein product: CSARGAVGGAFF.

This clonotype was observed many times. This rearrangement joins TRBV5-1 to TRBJ1-6; possibly TRBD1 for D (6 bases). This CDR3 spans 15 amino acids. Trimming shortened V by 0 bases and J by 4 bases, and 8 bases separated the two germline ends. Germline V gene sequence: CDR1 SGHRS, CDR2 YFSETQ. CDR3 loop: CASSLGGQYNSPLHF. CDR3 nucleotides: TGCGCCAGCAGCTTGGGGGGACAATATAATTCACCCCTCCACTTT.

This clonotype has at least ten counts. The chain recombines TRBV19 with TRBJ2-7; TRBD1 matches at 9 bases. After removal of 4 bases from V and 2 bases from J, the junction contained 6 bases not matched to a gene. Germline V gives CDR1 LNHDA, CDR2 SQIVND (reference sequence). The length of the CDR3 is 15 residues. CDR3 in amino acids: CASSKGQGGPYEQYF. CDR3 in DNA: TGTGCCAGTAGTAAGGGACAGGGCGGGCCCTACGAGCAGTACTTC.

This clonotype was detected many times. V usage is TRBV4-1 and J usage is TRBJ1-5; D is unclear. There are 13 residues in the CDR3. The V end was cut by 0 bases, the J end by 12 bases, with 12 bases between. Germline V gives CDR1 MGHRA, CDR2 YSYEKL. The CDR3: CASSQDPTTLQHF. The CDR3 DNA is TGCGCCAGCAGCCAAGATCCAACTACTCTCCAGCATTTT.

This clonotype was observed at least ten times. CDR3 DNA sequence: TGCAGTGCTAGAGATCCCGGGCAGGGTAGCACCGAGCAGTTCTTC. As protein: CSARDPGQGSTEQFF. The chain uses TRBV20-1 and TRBJ2-1; TRBD1 is a possible D gene (5 bases). The CDR3 extends over 15 amino acids. From germline, CDR1 is DFQATT and CDR2 SNEGSKA (reference sequence). V lost 0 bases and J lost 10, with 19 bases in between.

This clonotype showed up many times. This chain connects TRBV5-1 to TRBJ1-5; D remains ambiguous. The CDR3 length is 15 residues. Germline assignment: CDR1 SGHRS and CDR2 YFSETQ. V was pared by 4 bases and J by 0 bases, with 11 bases between. The CDR3 sequence is CASSPGLNSNQPQHF. CDR3 nucleotide sequence: TGCGCCAGCAGCCCGGGCCTTAATAGCAATCAGCCCCAGCATTTT.

The sample holds many counts of this clonotype. The rearrangement links TRBV6-5 to TRBJ2-7; D possibly corresponds to TRBD1 (6 bases). The CDR3 consists of 14 residues. Germline lookup yields CDR1 MNHEY and CDR2 SVGAGI. Trimming cost V 0 bases and J 5 bases, with 11 bases left between them. CDR3 loop: CASSYSTTGDEQYF. DNA of the CDR3: TGTGCCAGCAGTTACTCGACGACAGGCGACGAGCAGTACTTC.

Turning to this clonotype: At one end, the junction sequence differs from germline, possibly due to a read error. The CDR3 DNA sequence: TGTGCCAACAGCCCACGGACGCTGAACACTGAAGCTCTCTTT. Translating gives CANSPRTLNTEALF. J is TRBJ1-1 and V is TRBV12-3 or TRBV12-4; D is uncertain. The CDR3 contains 14 residues.

This clonotype was seen ten or more times. V and J are TRBV29-1 and TRBJ1-4; 7 nucleotides align to TRBD1. V was clipped by 7 bases and J by 5 bases; unmatched bases: 7. The CDR3 loop spans 13 amino acids. Germline V lookup: CDR1 SQVTM, CDR2 ANQGSEA. Here the CDR3 reads CSGAGQPNEKLFF. Written as DNA, the CDR3 is TGCAGCGGCGCGGGACAGCCAAATGAAAAACTGTTTTTT.

This clonotype was seen ten or more times. V and J are TRBV9 and TRBJ2-3; a possible D gene is TRBD2 (7 bases). Trimming shortened V by 1 base and J by 5 bases, and 14 bases separated the two germline ends. CDR3 length equals 15 residues. CDR1 and CDR2 from the germline V gene are SGDLS and YYNGEE. This CDR3 is CASSVSGGLGDTQYF. The CDR3 bases are TGTGCCAGCAGCGTATCCGGGGGGCTGGGAGATACGCAGTATTTT.

This clonotype came up many times. This sequence joins TRBV3-1 and TRBJ2-1; 11 bases fit TRBD2. In germline, CDR1 is LGHDT, CDR2 YNNKEL (reference sequence). The V and J ends lost 3 bases and 0 bases, in that order; junction bases with no gene match: 7. The CDR3 is made up of 18 amino acids. CDR3 coding DNA: TGTGCCAGCAGCCAGACGATCCTAGCGGGAGGCTCCTACAATGAGCAGTTCTTC. This translates into CASSQTILAGGSYNEQFF.

This clonotype was detected many times. V and J are TRBV10-3 and TRBJ2-5, with TRBD1 identical over 8 bases. This CDR3 region has 17 residues. After removal of 9 bases from V and 1 base from J, the junction contained 16 bases not matched to a gene. Per the germline V gene, CDR1 is ENHRY and CDR2 is SYGVKD. This CDR3 is CAISKGGQAGLQETQYF. Written as DNA, the CDR3 is TGTGCCATTAGCAAAGGGGGACAGGCGGGTCTCCAAGAGACCCAGTACTTC.

Ten or more counts support this clonotype. The chain combines TRBV2 with TRBJ1-2; possibly TRBD1 for D (6 bases). Germline V lookup: CDR1 SNHLY, CDR2 FYNNEI. The CDR3 runs 12 residues. Trimming left V 4 bases short and J 4 bases short, with 7 bases between. CDR3 bases: TGTGCCAGCAGTGGGGACATCTATGGCTACACCTTC. Translating it yields CASSGDIYGYTF. The full variable domain, completed using reference TRBV2 and TRBJ1-2, is EPEVTQTPSHQVTQMGQEVILRCVPISNHLYFYWYRQILGQKVEFLVSFYNNEISEKSEIFDDQFSVERPDGSNFTLKIRSTKLEDSAMYFCASSGDIYGYTFGSGTRLTVV.

At least ten counts were recorded for this clonotype. The CDR3 sequence is CASSKQGAVGETQYF. For the CDR3, the DNA is TGTGCCAGCAGCAAACAGGGGGCTGTCGGGGAGACCCAGTACTTC. The chain is built from TRBV7-9 and TRBJ2-5; TRBD1 aligns across 9 bases. CDR3 length equals 15 residues. The V segment lost 5 bases and the J segment 5 bases; nucleotides outside the gene matches: 9. The germline V gene has CDR1 SEHNR and CDR2 FQNEAQ (reference sequence).

The sample holds many counts of this clonotype. V is TRBV2 and J is TRBJ1-5; a possible D gene is TRBD1 (6 bases). Germline V gene data show CDR1 as SNHLY and CDR2 as FYNNEI. V shed 4 bases and J shed 3 bases, with 13 bases lying between them. This CDR3 region has 15 residues. CDR3 protein: CASSAGHSFNQPQHF. The DNA of the CDR3 is TGTGCCAGCAGTGCGGGACATTCATTCAATCAGCCCCAGCATTTT.

This clonotype was seen at least ten times. The chain has TRBV6-5 and TRBJ2-1; D possibly uses TRBD1 or TRBD2 (7 bases each). V was trimmed by 2 bases and J by 7 bases, leaving 15 bases between them. The CDR3 is made up of 15 amino acids. CDR1 is MNHEY, CDR2 SVGAGI, per germline. The CDR3 is CASSYGGAGGNEQFF. In DNA, the CDR3 is TGTGCCAGCAGTTACGGGGGGGCAGGGGGGAATGAGCAGTTCTTC.

This clonotype showed up many times. V gene TRBV6-1 combines with J gene TRBJ2-5; D is ambiguous. CDR3 length: 12 amino acids. Germline V CDR1 and CDR2: MNHNS, SASEGT. The V end lost 2 bases, the J end lost 5 bases, and 6 bases lay between the germline ends. CDR3 DNA: TGTGCCAGCAGTGAAAGTTCGGAGACCCAGTACTTC. Translation gives CASSESSETQYF.

This chain connects TRBV12-3 or TRBV12-4 to TRBJ1-1, with D unresolved. The CDR3 contains 15 residues. V lost 6 bases and J lost 1, with 15 bases in between. The CDR3 region is CASSPRPTRNTEAFF. The CDR3 region has the DNA TGTGCCAGCAGCCCCCGACCGACGAGGAACACTGAAGCTTTCTTT.

This clonotype was seen many times. The V call is TRBV7-8, the J call TRBJ2-7, with TRBD1 matching 9 bases. Per the germline V gene, CDR1 is SGHVS and CDR2 is FQNEAQ. The CDR3 covers 13 residues. The junction had 1 base not matched to a gene; V was cut back by 4 bases and J by 3 bases. The DNA for the CDR3 is TGTGCCAGCAGCTGGGGACAGGGCTACGAGCAGTACTTC. Amino acid sequence: CASSWGQGYEQYF.

There are many counts of this clonotype. V and J are TRBV7-9 and TRBJ2-5; D possibly corresponds to TRBD2 (5 bases). CDR3 length: 14 amino acids. Trimming cost V 1 base and J 5 bases, with 11 bases left between them. The V gene's germline CDR1 is SEHNR and CDR2 FQNEAQ (reference sequence). The CDR3 loop reads CASSLVMERETQYF. Here the CDR3 DNA reads TGTGCCAGCAGCTTAGTGATGGAGCGGGAGACCCAGTACTTC.

The sample holds many counts of this clonotype. CDR3 in DNA: TGTGCCAGCAGCGTTCTAGTGACGATCGACAATCAGCCCCAGCATTTT. This translates into CASSVLVTIDNQPQHF. The chain has TRBV9 and TRBJ1-5; no reliable D call. V was cut by 2 bases and J by 3 bases, with 15 bases left in between. CDR1 is SGDLS and CDR2 is YYNGEE in the germline V gene. This CDR3 region has 16 residues.

This clonotype was seen at least ten times. The chain employs TRBV5-1 and TRBJ1-5; the D is unclear. V lost 4 bases and J 0 bases, leaving 14 bases between the germline ends. This CDR3 has 16 residues. Germline loops: CDR1 SGHRS, CDR2 YFSETQ. The CDR3 DNA is TGCGCCAGCAGCCCGGCTGGGATGTATAGCAATCAGCCCCAGCATTTT. Translated, it gives CASSPAGMYSNQPQHF.

This clonotype has just a few counts. The V gene is TRBV27, the J gene TRBJ1-5, with D maybe TRBD1 (5 bases). The CDR3 totals 14 residues. The V end lost 2 bases, the J end lost 5 bases, and 10 bases lay between the germline ends. Looked up from germline, CDR1 is MNHEY and CDR2 is SMNVEV (reference sequence). The CDR3 coding sequence is TGTGCCAGCAGTTTAAGGCAGGGATATCAGCCCCAGCATTTT. It translates to CASSLRQGYQPQHF.

In this sample, this clonotype turned up many times. This chain links TRBV6-5 with TRBJ1-1; possible D gene TRBD1, 5 bases. Trimming removed 2 bases at V and 0 bases at J, with 13 bases between. This CDR3 region has 16 residues. The germline gives CDR1 MNHEY, CDR2 SVGAGI. CDR3 DNA sequence: TGTGCCAGCAGTTACGAGGTTCGGGGGTTGAACACTGAAGCTTTCTTT. This gives the protein CASSYEVRGLNTEAFF.

This clonotype was detected many times. The chain recombines TRBV4-1 with TRBJ1-3; D unresolved. The germline V and J ends were trimmed by 2 bases and 2 bases, with 13 bases remaining between them. CDR3 size: 16 residues. The V gene's germline CDR1 is MGHRA and CDR2 YSYEKL. The chain's CDR3 is CASSQPIGLAGNTIYF. As DNA, the CDR3 is TGCGCCAGCAGCCAACCAATTGGACTGGCTGGAAACACCATATATTTT.

This clonotype was seen ten or more times. This chain uses TRBV12-3 or TRBV12-4 with TRBJ1-5; a weak D match, TRBD1 (5 bases). Trimming pared 0 bases from V and 0 bases from J, leaving 12 bases between. The CDR3 contains 17 residues. The CDR3 nucleotides read TGTGCCAGCAGTTTAGCGGCAGGGAGGTATAGCAATCAGCCCCAGCATTTT. Its translation: CASSLAAGRYSNQPQHF.

This clonotype was counted at least ten times. The chain is built from TRBV5-1 and TRBJ1-1; weak D call: TRBD1 (5 bases). V lost 0 bases and J lost 1, with 10 bases in between. The CDR3 is made up of 15 amino acids. CDR1 is SGHRS and CDR2 is YFSETQ in the germline V gene. In nucleotides, the CDR3 is TGCGCCAGCAGCTTGGAGTGGGGGAGGAACACTGAAGCTTTCTTT. Protein product: CASSLEWGRNTEAFF.

In its sample, this clonotype was seen many times. J is TRBJ2-1 and V is TRBV19, with D perhaps matching TRBD2 (6 bases). Germline CDR1 LNHDA, CDR2 SQIVND (reference sequence). This CDR3 contains 16 residues. Deletions cut 6 bases from V and 5 bases from J, with 20 bases between. The chain's CDR3 is CASRPVIGGAHNEQFF. The CDR3 nucleotides read TGTGCCAGTAGGCCGGTGATAGGCGGGGCTCACAATGAGCAGTTCTTC. The entire variable domain, with the rest obtained from reference TRBV19 and TRBJ2-1, is as follows: DGGITQSPKYLFRKEGQNVTLSCEQNLNHDAMYWYRQDPGQGLRLIYYSQIVNDFQKGDIAEGYSVSREKKESFPLTVTSAQKNPTAFYLCASRPVIGGAHNEQFFGPGTRLTVL.

This clonotype occurred many times. The chain uses TRBV3-1 and TRBJ2-1, with 7 bases that match TRBD2. Germline V CDR1 and CDR2: LGHDT, YNNKEL (reference sequence). The CDR3 consists of 15 residues. V shed 0 bases and J 5 bases; nucleotides not matched to a gene: 4. As DNA, the CDR3 is TGTGCCAGCAGCCAAGATTGGCGGGGGAACAATGAGCAGTTCTTC. Protein product: CASSQDWRGNNEQFF.

This clonotype has a count of ten or more. The chain couples TRBV11-2 to TRBJ1-1, with D possibly matching TRBD1 (5 bases). Germline-derived CDR1 and CDR2 are SGHAT and FQNNGV. Trimming shortened V by 7 bases and J by 0 bases, and 18 bases separated the two germline ends. The CDR3 loop spans 16 amino acids. CDR3 residues: CASIFQRGGLNTEAFF. Here the CDR3 DNA reads TGTGCCAGCATCTTCCAGCGTGGGGGACTGAACACTGAAGCTTTCTTT.